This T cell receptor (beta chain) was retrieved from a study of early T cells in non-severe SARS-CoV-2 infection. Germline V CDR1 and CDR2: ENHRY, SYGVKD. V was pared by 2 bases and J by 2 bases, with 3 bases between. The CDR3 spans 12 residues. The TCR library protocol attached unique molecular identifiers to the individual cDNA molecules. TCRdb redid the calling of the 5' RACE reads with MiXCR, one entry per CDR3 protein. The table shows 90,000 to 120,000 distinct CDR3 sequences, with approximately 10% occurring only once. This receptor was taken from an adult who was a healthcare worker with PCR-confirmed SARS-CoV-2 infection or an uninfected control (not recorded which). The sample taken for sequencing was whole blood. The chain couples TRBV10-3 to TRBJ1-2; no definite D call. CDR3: CAISERNYGYTF. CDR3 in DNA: TGTGCCATCAGTGAGAGGAACTATGGCTACACCTTC.